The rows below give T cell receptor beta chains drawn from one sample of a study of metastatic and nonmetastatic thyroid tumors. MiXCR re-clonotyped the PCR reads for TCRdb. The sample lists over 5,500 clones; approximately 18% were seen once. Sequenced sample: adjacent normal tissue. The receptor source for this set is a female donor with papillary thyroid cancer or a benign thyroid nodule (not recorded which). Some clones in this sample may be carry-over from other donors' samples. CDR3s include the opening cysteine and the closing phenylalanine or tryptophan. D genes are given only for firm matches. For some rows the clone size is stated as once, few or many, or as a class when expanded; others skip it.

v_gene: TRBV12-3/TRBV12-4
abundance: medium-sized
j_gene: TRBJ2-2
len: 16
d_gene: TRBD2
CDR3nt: TGTGCCAGCAGCCGACTAGCGGGAGTTTCCACCGGGGAGCTGTTTTTT
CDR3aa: CASSRLAGVSTGELFF

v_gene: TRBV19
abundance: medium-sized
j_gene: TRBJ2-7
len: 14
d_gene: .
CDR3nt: TGTGCCAGTAGTATCGGGCATAGTCTCTACGAGCAGTACTTC
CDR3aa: CASSIGHSLYEQYF

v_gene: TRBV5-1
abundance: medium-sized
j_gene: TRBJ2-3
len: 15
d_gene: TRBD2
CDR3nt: TGCGCCAGCAGCTTGGAGGTAGCGGGATCAGATACGCAGTATTTT
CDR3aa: CASSLEVAGSDTQYF

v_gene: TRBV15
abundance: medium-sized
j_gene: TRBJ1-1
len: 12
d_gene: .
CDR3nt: TGTGCCACCAGCAGTCAGAACACTGAAGCTTTCTTT
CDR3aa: CATSSQNTEAFF

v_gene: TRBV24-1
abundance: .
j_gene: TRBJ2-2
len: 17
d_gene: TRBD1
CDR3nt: TGTGCCACCAGTGATCCGAGGGGGACAGGGCCCACCGGGGAGCTGTTTTTT
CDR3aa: CATSDPRGTGPTGELFF

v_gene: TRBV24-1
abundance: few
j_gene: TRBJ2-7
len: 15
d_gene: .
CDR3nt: TGTGCCACCAGCGATTCGGATGGATTAGCGCAAGAGCATTACTTC
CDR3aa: CATSDSDGLAQEHYF

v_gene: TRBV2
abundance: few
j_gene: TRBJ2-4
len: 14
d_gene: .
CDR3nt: TGTGCCAGCATTCCCCCTACAGGGAAAAACATTCAGTACTTC
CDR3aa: CASIPPTGKNIQYF

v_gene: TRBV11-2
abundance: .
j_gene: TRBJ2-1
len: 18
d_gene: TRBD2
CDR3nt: TGTGCCAGCAGCTTGACTAGCCCGGCCGGGGACCCCTACAATGAGCAGTTCTTC
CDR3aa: CASSLTSPAGDPYNEQFF

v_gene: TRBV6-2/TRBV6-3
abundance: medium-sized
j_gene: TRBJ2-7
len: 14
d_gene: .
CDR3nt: TGTGCCAGCAGTTACCCCGGGCCTGAAGGCGAGCAGTACTTC
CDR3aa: CASSYPGPEGEQYF

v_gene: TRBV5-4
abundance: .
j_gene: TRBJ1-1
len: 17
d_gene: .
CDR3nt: TGTGCCAGCAGCTTGGCACCGATCGGTACGATGAACACTGAAGCTTTCTTT
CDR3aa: CASSLAPIGTMNTEAFF

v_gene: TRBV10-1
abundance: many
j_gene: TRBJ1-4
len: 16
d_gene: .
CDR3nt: TGCGCCACCAAGACACCCTCTCCCCCAACTAATGAAAAACTGTTTTTT
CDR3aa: CATKTPSPPTNEKLFF

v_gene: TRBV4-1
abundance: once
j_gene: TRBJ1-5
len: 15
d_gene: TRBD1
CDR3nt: TGCGCCAGCAGCCAAGAGGACAGGGGCAATCAGCCCCAGCATTTT
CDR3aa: CASSQEDRGNQPQHF

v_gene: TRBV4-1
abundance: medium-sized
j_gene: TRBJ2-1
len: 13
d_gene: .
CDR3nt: TGCGCCAGCAGCCAAATGTGGTACAATGAGCAGTTCTTC
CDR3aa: CASSQMWYNEQFF

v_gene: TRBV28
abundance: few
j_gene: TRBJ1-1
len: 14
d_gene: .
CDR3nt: TGTGCCAGCAGTCCACCCCGGACAGTCCTGGGAGCTTTCTTT
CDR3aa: CASSPPRTVLGAFF

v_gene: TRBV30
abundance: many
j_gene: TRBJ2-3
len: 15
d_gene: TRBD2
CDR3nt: TGTGCCTGGAGAAATCTAGCGGGGGGCACAGATACGCAGTATTTT
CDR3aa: CAWRNLAGGTDTQYF

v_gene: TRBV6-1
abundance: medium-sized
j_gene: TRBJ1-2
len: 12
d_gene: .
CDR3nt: TGTGCCAGCAGTCTTTTACTCTATGGCTACACCTTC
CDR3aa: CASSLLLYGYTF

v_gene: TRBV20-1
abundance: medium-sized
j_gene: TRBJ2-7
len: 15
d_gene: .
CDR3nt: TGCAGTGCTAGAGTAACGCAGGACCTCTCCTACGAGCAGTACTTC
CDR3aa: CSARVTQDLSYEQYF

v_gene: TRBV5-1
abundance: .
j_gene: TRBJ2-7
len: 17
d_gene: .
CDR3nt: TGCGCCAGCAGCTTGTACGCTGTTCGGGGGAATTCCTACGAGCAGTACTTC
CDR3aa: CASSLYAVRGNSYEQYF

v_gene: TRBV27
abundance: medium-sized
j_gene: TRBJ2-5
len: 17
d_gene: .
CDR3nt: TGTGCCAGCAGTTTATATCGTCGAGCGAAAAAAAAAGAGACCCAGTACTTC
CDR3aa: CASSLYRRAKKKETQYF

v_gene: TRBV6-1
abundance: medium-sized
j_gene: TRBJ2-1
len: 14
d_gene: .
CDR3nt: TGTGCCAGCACCTTGGGACCCCTGCGTGGTGAGCAGTTCTTC
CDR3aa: CASTLGPLRGEQFF

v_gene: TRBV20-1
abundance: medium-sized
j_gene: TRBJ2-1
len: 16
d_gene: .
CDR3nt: TGCAGTGCTAGAGTCCTGGGCGGAAACTCCTACAATGAGCAGTTCTTC
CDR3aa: CSARVLGGNSYNEQFF

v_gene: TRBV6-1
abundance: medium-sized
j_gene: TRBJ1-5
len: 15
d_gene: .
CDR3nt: TGTGCCAGCAGTCGGCAGGGACATAGCAATCAGCCCCAGCATTTT
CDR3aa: CASSRQGHSNQPQHF

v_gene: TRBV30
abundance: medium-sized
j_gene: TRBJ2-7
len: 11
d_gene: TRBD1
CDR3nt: TGTGCCTCGGCAGGGGGATACGAGCAGTACTTC
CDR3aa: CASAGGYEQYF

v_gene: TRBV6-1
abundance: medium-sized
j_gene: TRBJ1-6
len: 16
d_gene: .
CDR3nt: TGTGCCACAAGGCCAGGTGGGGCCTCCTATAATTCACCCCTCCACTTT
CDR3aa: CATRPGGASYNSPLHF

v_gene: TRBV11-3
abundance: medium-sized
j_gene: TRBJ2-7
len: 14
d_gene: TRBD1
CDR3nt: TGTGCCAGCAGCTCCCGGGACAGGCACTACGAGCAGTACTTC
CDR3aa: CASSSRDRHYEQYF

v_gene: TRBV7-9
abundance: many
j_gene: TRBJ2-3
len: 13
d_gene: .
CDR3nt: TGTGCCAGCAGCCGGGGCCAACGAGATACGCAGTATTTT
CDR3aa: CASSRGQRDTQYF

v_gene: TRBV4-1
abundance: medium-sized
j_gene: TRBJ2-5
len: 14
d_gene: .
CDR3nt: TGCGCCAGCAGCCAAGATCCAACTCAAGAGACCCAGTACTTC
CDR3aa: CASSQDPTQETQYF

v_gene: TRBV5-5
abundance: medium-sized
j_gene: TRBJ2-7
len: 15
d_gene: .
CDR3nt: TGTGCCAGCAGACCATGGCCACGGGGGCGGTACGAGCAGTACTTC
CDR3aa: CASRPWPRGRYEQYF

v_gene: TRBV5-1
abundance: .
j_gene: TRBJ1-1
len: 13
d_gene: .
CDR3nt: TGCGCCAGCAGCTCGACAGGGAACACTGAAGCTTTCTTT
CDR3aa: CASSSTGNTEAFF

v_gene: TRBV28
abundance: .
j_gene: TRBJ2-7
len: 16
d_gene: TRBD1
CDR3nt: TGTGCCAGCAGTACCCAAGCCGGGACAGGGGTCGACGAGCAGTACTTC
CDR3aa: CASSTQAGTGVDEQYF